These 19 T cell receptor beta chains were all obtained from the same sample, sequenced in a study of OX40 agonist ivuxolimab in advanced cancers. The repertoire was sequenced with immunoSEQ multiplex PCR; TCRdb's copy has only in-frame clones and lacks some. The profile shows about 22,000 clones, approximately 84% of them singletons. The sequencing used CD4+ or CD8+ T cells sorted from blood, collected in a trial of the OX40 agonist ivuxolimab. These receptors came from an adult with an advanced solid tumor such as melanoma, head and neck, liver or kidney cancer.

This clone has only a few counts. The rearrangement joins TRBV7-2 to TRBJ1-1, with no clear D. The CDR3 extends over 15 amino acids. Trimming left V 1 base short and J 10 bases short, with 19 bases between. CDR1 and CDR2 from the germline V gene are SGHTA and FQGNSA. The CDR3 loop reads CASSLVTPRPNGAFF. The CDR3 DNA follows: TGTGCCAGCAGCTTAGTCACCCCTAGACCCAATGGAGCTTTCTTT. Looking up the rest from reference TRBV7-2 and TRBJ1-1 gives the full variable domain: GAGVSQSPSNKVTEKGKDVELRCDPISGHTALYWYRQSLGQGLEFLIYFQGNSAPDKSGLPSDRFSAERTGGSVSTLTIQRTQQEDSAVYLCASSLVTPRPNGAFFGQGTRLTVV.

V and J are TRBV5-6 and TRBJ2-4, with D unresolved. The CDR3 extends over 13 amino acids. Germline V gene sequence: CDR1 SGHDT, CDR2 YYEEEE. V shed 1 base and J shed 5 bases, with 7 bases lying between them. CDR3 amino acids: CASSLRIENIQYF. CDR3 nucleotide sequence: TGTGCCAGCAGCTTGAGAATTGAAAACATTCAGTACTTC.

The chain is built from TRBV19 and TRBJ1-1; unclear D gene. With 1 base removed from V and 5 bases from J, the gap between germline ends came to 8 bases. The CDR3 loop spans 13 amino acids. Germline lookup yields CDR1 LNHDA and CDR2 SQIVND (reference sequence). CDR3 sequence reads: CASSIAGTTEAFF. In DNA form, the CDR3 reads TGTGCCAGTAGTATAGCAGGAACTACTGAAGCTTTCTTT. Full variable domain (rest looked up from reference TRBV19 and TRBJ1-1): DGGITQSPKYLFRKEGQNVTLSCEQNLNHDAMYWYRQDPGQGLRLIYYSQIVNDFQKGDIAEGYSVSREKKESFPLTVTSAQKNPTAFYLCASSIAGTTEAFFGQGTRLTVV.

This clone came up once. V and J are TRBV7-6 and TRBJ2-7; 13 nucleotides align to TRBD2. This CDR3 is 16 amino acids long. V lost 3 bases to trimming and J lost 5 bases; unmatched junction nucleotides: 7. Germline values: CDR1 SGHVS, CDR2 FNYEAQ. The CDR3 sequence: CASSLGTSGVRNEQYF. CDR3 nucleotides: TGTGCCAGCAGCTTGGGGACTAGCGGGGTCCGAAACGAGCAGTACTTC.

The V and J genes are TRBV4-3 and TRBJ2-7; D is perhaps TRBD1 (6 bases). V dropped 0 bases and J dropped 3 bases, with 12 bases sitting between them. The germline gives CDR1 LGHNA, CDR2 YSLEER. The CDR3 length is 15 residues. CDR3 loop: CASSQDQGLGYEQYF. DNA of the CDR3: TGCGCCAGCAGCCAAGATCAGGGGCTGGGCTACGAGCAGTACTTC.

This chain joins TRBV7-9 and TRBJ2-1; D not resolved. The CDR3 is made up of 13 amino acids. The germline gives CDR1 SEHNR, CDR2 FQNEAQ (reference sequence). V was pared by 0 bases and J by 6 bases, with 6 bases between. The CDR3 loop is CASSLAITNEQFF. The CDR3 DNA reads TGTGCCAGCAGCTTAGCGATCACCAATGAGCAGTTCTTC.

V gene TRBV6-5 combines with J gene TRBJ2-3; D is uncertain. The length of the CDR3 is 14 residues. V lost 3 bases and J lost 0, with 7 bases in between. Germline lookup yields CDR1 MNHEY and CDR2 SVGAGI. This CDR3 is CASSYLGSTDTQYF. The CDR3 nucleotides are TGTGCCAGCAGTTATCTAGGGAGCACAGATACGCAGTATTTT.

The chain couples TRBV5-1 to TRBJ2-2; 14 bases fit TRBD2. CDR1 and CDR2 from the germline V gene are SGHRS and YFSETQ. The CDR3 contains 18 residues. V lost 4 bases to trimming and J lost 3 bases; unmatched junction nucleotides: 8. Here the CDR3 DNA reads TGCGCCAGCAGCCCGGGACTAGCGGGGGAAACCTACACCGGGGAGCTGTTTTTT. Its protein product is CASSPGLAGETYTGELFF.

This chain joins TRBV4-1 and TRBJ2-7; D possibly corresponds to TRBD1 (6 bases). The CDR3 is 16 amino acids. Germline values: CDR1 MGHRA, CDR2 YSYEKL. Trimming took 4 bases from V and 1 from J, leaving 17 bases between them. The chain's CDR3 is CASSLPEDGTSYEQYF. The CDR3 coding sequence is TGCGCCAGCAGCCTCCCGGAAGACGGGACATCCTACGAGCAGTACTTC.

Only a few counts were recorded for this clone. The genes are TRBV11-1 and TRBJ2-2; 10 positions match TRBD1. The V gene end was trimmed by 5 bases and the J gene end by 5 bases; junction bases not matched to a gene: 8. The CDR3 has 16 residues. CDR1 is SGHAT, CDR2 FQDESV, per germline (reference sequence). CDR3 nucleotides: TGTGCCAGCAGCAACACCGGGACAGGGGTTACCGGGGAGCTGTTTTTT. It translates to CASSNTGTGVTGELFF.

The chain joins TRBV28 to TRBJ1-3; D unclear. The ends were cut back, 2 bases at V and 1 base at J, with 9 bases in the middle. This CDR3 spans 15 amino acids. CDR1 and CDR2 (germline): MDHEN, SYDVKM. CDR3 protein: CASSLGLGSGNTIYF. CDR3 DNA: TGTGCCAGCAGTTTAGGTTTGGGATCTGGAAACACCATATATTTT.

The chain uses TRBV19 and TRBJ1-5; 7 bases align to TRBD1. This CDR3 comprises 15 residues. With V trimmed by 5 bases and J by 5 bases, 9 bases remained unmatched. Germline-derived CDR1 and CDR2 are LNHDA and SQIVND (reference sequence). CDR3 coding DNA: TGTGCCAGTAGTCCCCAAGGGACAGTGTATCAGCCCCAGCATTTT. It is translated as CASSPQGTVYQPQHF.

The chain links TRBV9 to TRBJ1-4; no clear D gene. With 0 bases removed from V and 5 bases from J, the gap between germline ends came to 20 bases. The CDR3 is made up of 18 amino acids. Per germline, CDR1 SGDLS and CDR2 YYNGEE. For the CDR3, the DNA is TGTGCCAGCAGCGTAGCTCCCCGCGAGATGCGGGCGAATGAAAAACTGTTTTTT. Its translation is CASSVAPREMRANEKLFF.

CDR3 in amino acids: CASSQEVVDSVYGYTF. The DNA for the CDR3 is TGTGCCAGCAGCCAAGAAGTGGTGGACAGTGTCTATGGCTACACCTTC. V and J are TRBV4-2 and TRBJ1-2; D possibly corresponds to TRBD1 (6 bases). Germline loops: CDR1 LGHNA, CDR2 YNFKEQ. The CDR3 runs to 16 residues. The ends were cut back, 0 bases at V and 4 bases at J, with 15 bases in the middle.

This clone was observed a handful of times. The chain uses TRBV11-2 and TRBJ1-1; 7 bases fit TRBD1. CDR1 and CDR2 from the germline V gene are SGHAT and FQNNGV. J lost 5 bases, V lost 4 bases, and 4 bases had no gene match. The CDR3 is made up of 13 amino acids. For the CDR3, the DNA is TGTGCCAGCAGCTCGGGACAGTTGACTGAAGCTTTCTTT. It is translated as CASSSGQLTEAFF.

This clone has more than one count but fewer than ten. The rearrangement joins TRBV19 to TRBJ2-1, with TRBD1 matching over 7 bases. CDR1 LNHDA and CDR2 SQIVND come from the germline V gene (reference sequence). The junction had 8 bases not matched to a gene; V was cut back by 4 bases and J by 5 bases. This CDR3 comprises 15 residues. The CDR3 DNA is TGTGCCAGTAGTACGGGACAGCTTTTCGACAATGAGCAGTTCTTC. This encodes CASSTGQLFDNEQFF.

The rearrangement links TRBV7-9 to TRBJ2-7; D unclear. Trimming pared 5 bases from V and 5 bases from J, leaving 7 bases between. The CDR3 runs 11 residues. CDR1 is SEHNR and CDR2 is FQNEAQ in the germline V gene (reference sequence). In DNA form, the CDR3 reads TGTGCCAGCAGCCTCTATAACGAGCAGTACTTC. Residues: CASSLYNEQYF.

The genes are TRBV4-1 and TRBJ1-1; D call uncertain. The germline CDR1 and CDR2 sequences are MGHRA and YSYEKL. Trimming left V 0 bases short and J 0 bases short, with 8 bases between. This CDR3 spans 15 amino acids. The CDR3 is CASSQDGVMNTEAFF. The CDR3 DNA follows: TGCGCCAGCAGCCAAGACGGGGTCATGAACACTGAAGCTTTCTTT.

The chain combines TRBV6-1 with TRBJ2-2; TRBD1 matches 9 bases. Trimming cost V 1 base and J 3 bases; bases outside gene matches: 0. Germline CDR1 MNHNS, CDR2 SASEGT. The CDR3 is made up of 15 amino acids. The CDR3 protein is CASSEGTGDTGELFF. The CDR3 nucleotides are TGTGCCAGCAGTGAAGGGACAGGGGACACCGGGGAGCTGTTTTTT.